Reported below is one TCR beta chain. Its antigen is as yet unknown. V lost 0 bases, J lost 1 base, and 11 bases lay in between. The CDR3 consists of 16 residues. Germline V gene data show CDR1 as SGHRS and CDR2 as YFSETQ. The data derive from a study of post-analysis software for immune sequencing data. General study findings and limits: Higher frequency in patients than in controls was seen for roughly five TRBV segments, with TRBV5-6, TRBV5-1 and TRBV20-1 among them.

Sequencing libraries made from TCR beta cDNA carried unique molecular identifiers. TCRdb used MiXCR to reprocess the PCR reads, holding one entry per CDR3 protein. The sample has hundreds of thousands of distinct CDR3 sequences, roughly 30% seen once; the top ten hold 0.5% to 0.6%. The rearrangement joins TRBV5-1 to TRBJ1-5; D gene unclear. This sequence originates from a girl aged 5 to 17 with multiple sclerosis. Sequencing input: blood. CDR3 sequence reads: CASSLVPGPSNQPQHF. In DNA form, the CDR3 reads TGCGCCAGCAGCTTGGTCCCGGGCCCAAGCAATCAGCCCCAGCATTTT.